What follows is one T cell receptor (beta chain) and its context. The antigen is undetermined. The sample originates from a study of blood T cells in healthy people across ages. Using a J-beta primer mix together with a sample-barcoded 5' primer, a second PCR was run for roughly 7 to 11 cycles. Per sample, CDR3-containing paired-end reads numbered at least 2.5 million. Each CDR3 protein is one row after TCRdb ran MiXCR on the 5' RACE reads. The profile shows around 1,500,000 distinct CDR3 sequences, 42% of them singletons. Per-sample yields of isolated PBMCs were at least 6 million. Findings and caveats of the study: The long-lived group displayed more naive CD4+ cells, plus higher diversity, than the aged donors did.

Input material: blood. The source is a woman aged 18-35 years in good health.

Written as DNA, the CDR3 is TGCGCCAGCAGCATGGCTAGCGGGAGTCCAGAGACCCAGTACTTC. Encoded protein: CASSMASGSPETQYF. The rearrangement joins TRBV5-1 to TRBJ2-5, with 10 positions matching TRBD2. Germline V lookup: CDR1 SGHRS, CDR2 YFSETQ. The CDR3 covers 15 residues. V was clipped by 4 bases and J by 4 bases; unmatched bases: 7.